These 16 T cell receptor beta chains were sequenced from one sample in a study of long-term antiretroviral therapy in people with HIV. This was the immunoSEQ v3.0 assay at survey level. TCRdb keeps only in-frame clones here, not all; method: immunoSEQ multiplex PCR. This sample has about 28,000 clones, with 70% to 90% found just once. The starting material was unsorted PBMCs, obtained 3.2 years before starting antiretroviral therapy. The receptors originated from a man in his forties or fifties with HIV.

The chain is built from TRBV5-1 and TRBJ1-1; 7 positions agree with TRBD1. J lost 4 bases, V lost 3 bases, and 9 bases had no gene match. Germline V gives CDR1 SGHRS, CDR2 YFSETQ. There are 15 residues in the CDR3. CDR3 in DNA: TGCGCCAGCAGCTCCGGGGCAGGGGGGTTCACTGAAGCTTTCTTT. Translating gives CASSSGAGGFTEAFF.

This chain uses TRBV18 with TRBJ2-2; 7 positions agree with TRBD1. This CDR3 has 16 amino acids. Germline lookup yields CDR1 KGHSH and CDR2 LQKENI. J gave up 3 bases and V 3 bases, and 7 bases lay outside the gene matches. The CDR3 region is CASSPRQGTDTGELFF. Written as DNA, the CDR3 is TGTGCCAGCTCACCCCGACAGGGTACCGACACCGGGGAGCTGTTTTTT.

J is TRBJ1-2 and V is TRBV6-5; D might be TRBD1 (6 bases). Germline V gene sequence: CDR1 MNHEY, CDR2 SVGAGI. This CDR3 region has 13 residues. Trimming took off 6 bases at V and 0 bases at J, with 8 bases between the two ends. CDR3 sequence (DNA): TGTGCCAGCAGGCGACAGGCTAACTATGGCTACACCTTC. This gives the protein CASRRQANYGYTF.

The chain combines TRBV5-4 with TRBJ2-3, with TRBD2 identical over 7 bases. Germline trimming cut 2 bases from V and 2 bases from J; bases unmatched to any gene: 5. The CDR3 runs to 15 residues. Germline CDR1 reads SGHNT; CDR2 reads YYREEE (reference sequence). The CDR3 here is CASSFWGRATDTQYF. The CDR3 coding sequence is TGTGCCAGCAGCTTTTGGGGGAGGGCCACAGATACGCAGTATTTT.

This chain connects TRBV5-6 to TRBJ2-2, with D unclear. Trimming took 1 base from V and 4 from J, leaving 17 bases between them. Germline CDR1 is SGHDT and CDR2 is YYEEEE. This CDR3 has 17 amino acids. The CDR3 reads CASSLNFVGFGTGELFF. The CDR3 DNA is TGTGCCAGCAGCTTGAATTTCGTCGGCTTTGGCACCGGGGAGCTGTTTTTT.

The chain uses TRBV11-1 and TRBJ2-1; 7 bases map to TRBD1. CDR3 length: 12 residues. Germline CDR1 is SGHAT and CDR2 is FQDESV (reference sequence). V gave up 5 bases and J gave up 8 bases; unmatched junction bases: 3. In DNA, the CDR3 is TGTGCCAGCAGCATAGACAGGGATGAGCAGTTCTTC. Translation: CASSIDRDEQFF.

The genes are TRBV7-3 and TRBJ2-7; 7 bases align to TRBD1. J lost 2 bases, V lost 2 bases, and 0 bases had no gene match. There are 13 residues in the CDR3. Germline V CDR1 and CDR2: SGHTA, FQGTGA. The DNA for the CDR3 is TGTGCCAGCAGCTTACAGGGGGCCTACGAGCAGTACTTC. Residues: CASSLQGAYEQYF. The full variable domain, with the rest looked up from reference TRBV7-3 and TRBJ2-7, is GAGVSQTPSNKVTEKGKYVELRCDPISGHTALYWYRQSLGQGPEFLIYFQGTGAADDSGLPNDRFFAVRPEGSVSTLKIQRTERGDSAVYLCASSLQGAYEQYFGPGTRLTVT.

The chain carries TRBV10-3 and TRBJ2-7; weak D call: TRBD1 (6 bases). The V end was cut by 3 bases, the J end by 2 bases, with 11 bases between. Germline V gene sequence: CDR1 ENHRY, CDR2 SYGVKD. The CDR3 sequence is 14 residues long. CDR3 nucleotide sequence: TGTGCCATCAGTGAACCAGGGGAGACCTACGAGCAGTACTTC. It translates to CAISEPGETYEQYF.

The chain couples TRBV7-2 to TRBJ2-7; D is unresolved. The CDR3 runs 12 residues. The germline gives CDR1 SGHTA, CDR2 FQGNSA. V was pared by 0 bases and J by 4 bases, with 4 bases between. CDR3: CASSLAPYEQYF. Here the CDR3 DNA reads TGTGCCAGCAGCTTAGCCCCATACGAGCAGTACTTC. Complete variable domain (other parts from reference TRBV7-2 and TRBJ2-7): GAGVSQSPSNKVTEKGKDVELRCDPISGHTALYWYRQSLGQGLEFLIYFQGNSAPDKSGLPSDRFSAERTGGSVSTLTIQRTQQEDSAVYLCASSLAPYEQYFGPGTRLTVT.

The chain couples TRBV5-8 to TRBJ2-3; D remains unclear. CDR1 and CDR2 from the germline V gene are SGHTS and YDEGEE. Trimming pared 0 bases from V and 0 bases from J, leaving 14 bases between. The CDR3 covers 17 residues. The CDR3 spells CASSLAWHLMSTDTQYF. The CDR3 nucleotides read TGTGCCAGCAGCTTGGCGTGGCACCTTATGAGCACAGATACGCAGTATTTT.

The CDR3 protein is CASSPRLAPQETQYF. CDR3 bases: TGTGCCAGCTCACCTAGACTAGCGCCACAAGAGACCCAGTACTTC. The V call is TRBV18, the J call TRBJ2-5; TRBD2 agrees at 8 bases. The CDR3 consists of 15 residues. With 3 bases clipped from V and 2 bases from J, the junction kept 5 bases outside the gene matches. In germline, CDR1 is KGHSH, CDR2 LQKENI.

The chain joins TRBV7-2 to TRBJ2-5; D unclear. The CDR3 sequence is 12 residues long. Per the germline V gene, CDR1 is SGHTA and CDR2 is FQGNSA. V was pared by 1 base and J by 5 bases, with 5 bases between. DNA of the CDR3: TGTGCCAGCAGCTTAGAGACGGAGACCCAGTACTTC. It yields the protein CASSLETETQYF. The full variable domain, in which reference TRBV7-2 and TRBJ2-5 provide the parts outside the CDR3, is GAGVSQSPSNKVTEKGKDVELRCDPISGHTALYWYRQSLGQGLEFLIYFQGNSAPDKSGLPSDRFSAERTGGSVSTLTIQRTQQEDSAVYLCASSLETETQYFGPGTRLLVL.

The V and J genes are TRBV9 and TRBJ2-7; D may correspond to TRBD1 or TRBD2 (5 bases each). The CDR3 spans 15 residues. Germline CDR1 and CDR2: SGDLS and YYNGEE. The V and J ends lost 0 bases and 2 bases respectively, with 12 bases between them. The CDR3 sequence is CASSVAPEGTYEQYF. The DNA for the CDR3 is TGTGCCAGCAGCGTAGCCCCAGAGGGGACCTACGAGCAGTACTTC.

V and J are TRBV5-4 and TRBJ2-6; D gene ambiguous. V was cut by 6 bases and J by 0 bases, with 16 bases left in between. Germline CDR1 reads SGHNT; CDR2 reads YYREEE (reference sequence). The CDR3 contains 17 residues. The CDR3, as DNA: TGTGCCAGCACCGATGGGCAGGCTCGCTCTGGGGCCAACGTCCTGACTTTC. Translation gives CASTDGQARSGANVLTF.

This rearrangement joins TRBV6-5 to TRBJ2-2; the match to TRBD1 covers 8 bases. V lost 2 bases to trimming and J lost 7 bases; unmatched junction nucleotides: 6. Per germline, CDR1 MNHEY and CDR2 SVGAGI. This CDR3 region has 15 residues. CDR3 sequence: CASSYGRGHIGELFF. CDR3 nucleotides: TGTGCCAGCAGTTACGGCAGGGGGCATATCGGGGAGCTGTTTTTT.

The chain carries TRBV18 and TRBJ2-1, with D unclear. V was clipped by 0 bases and J by 4 bases, with 13 bases between them. This CDR3 is built from 16 residues. Germline lookup yields CDR1 KGHSH and CDR2 LQKENI. CDR3 protein: CASSPPGAVVYNEQFF. The CDR3 DNA sequence: TGTGCCAGCTCACCACCAGGCGCGGTCGTTTACAATGAGCAGTTCTTC. Full variable domain (missing parts from reference TRBV18 and TRBJ2-1): NAGVMQNPRHLVRRRGQEARLRCSPMKGHSHVYWYRQLPEEGLKFMVYLQKENIIDESGMPKERFSAEFPKEGPSILRIQQVVRGDSAAYFCASSPPGAVVYNEQFFGPGTRLTVL.